The entry that follows covers one T cell receptor beta chain sequence. Original methodology: Nucleated cell number was recorded as an estimate derived from reference gene primer amplification. The table came from immunoSEQ multiplex PCR; TCRdb's copy has only in-frame clones and leaves some out. V and J calls and clone size are as listed in that table; D and trimming were resolved from the DNA. The sample consists of approximately 110,000 clones, around 80% of them appearing once. Germline V lookup: CDR1 SGHAT, CDR2 FQNNGV. The V gene end was trimmed by 6 bases and the J gene end by 0 bases; junction bases not matched to a gene: 4. This CDR3 comprises 14 residues. The record originates from a study of blood T cell repertoires in COVID-19. About the research overall: The origin of the acute and convalescent COVID-19 samples was the United States, Italy and Spain. PBMCs, B-cell-depleted T cells, or T cells were the source of the cDNA or gDNA that made up the material.

The chain has TRBV11-2 and TRBJ1-2, with 7 bases aligning to TRBD1. This receptor was taken from a human donor in a cohort sampled during active or convalescent COVID-19. Sequenced sample: peripheral blood. The CDR3 nucleotides read TGTGCCAGCAGTCGACAGGGTGCTAACTATGGCTACACCTTC. Translated: CASSRQGANYGYTF.